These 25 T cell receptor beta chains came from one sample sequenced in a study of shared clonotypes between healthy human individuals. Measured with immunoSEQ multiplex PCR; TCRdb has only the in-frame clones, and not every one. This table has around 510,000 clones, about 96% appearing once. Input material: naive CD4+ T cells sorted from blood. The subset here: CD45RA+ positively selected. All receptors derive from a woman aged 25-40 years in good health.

CDR3 region: CATSAGQILNEQYF. The CDR3 DNA is TGTGCCACATCCGCGGGACAAATCCTGAACGAGCAGTACTTC. The rearrangement joins TRBV15 to TRBJ2-7; D assignment may be TRBD1 or TRBD2 (6 bases each). This CDR3 is 14 amino acids long. V gave up 9 bases and J gave up 5 bases, with 20 bases separating them. The germline gives CDR1 LNHNV, CDR2 YYDKDF (reference sequence).

CDR3 nucleotide sequence: TGTGCCAGCAGTCCTTGGGTTCGCTTGGGACAGGAAAGGGAGGAGACCCAGTACTTC. This gives the protein CASSPWVRLGQEREETQYF. The rearrangement links TRBV28 to TRBJ2-5, with 8 bases fitting TRBD1. Germline CDR1 and CDR2: MDHEN and SYDVKM. This CDR3 contains 19 residues. The V and J ends lost 5 bases and 5 bases, in that order; junction bases with no gene match: 22.

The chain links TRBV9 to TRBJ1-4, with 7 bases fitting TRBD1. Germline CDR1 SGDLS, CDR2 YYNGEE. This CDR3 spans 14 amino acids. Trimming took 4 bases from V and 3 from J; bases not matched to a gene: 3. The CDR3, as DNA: TGTGCCAGCAGCCCGGGACAGTCTAATGAAAAACTGTTTTTT. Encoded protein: CASSPGQSNEKLFF.

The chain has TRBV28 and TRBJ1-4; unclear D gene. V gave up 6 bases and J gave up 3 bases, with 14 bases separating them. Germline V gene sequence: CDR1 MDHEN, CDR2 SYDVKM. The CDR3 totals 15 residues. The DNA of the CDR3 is TGTGCCAGCAGACGACCCGGGCCCTCTAATGAAAAACTGTTTTTT. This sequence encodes CASRRPGPSNEKLFF.

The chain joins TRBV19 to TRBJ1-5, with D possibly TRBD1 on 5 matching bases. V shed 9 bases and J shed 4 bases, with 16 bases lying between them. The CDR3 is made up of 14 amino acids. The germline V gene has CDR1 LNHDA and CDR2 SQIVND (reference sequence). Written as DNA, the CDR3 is TGTGCCAGCAAAATGGGGGACGCTAATCAGCCCCAGCATTTT. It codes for CASKMGDANQPQHF.

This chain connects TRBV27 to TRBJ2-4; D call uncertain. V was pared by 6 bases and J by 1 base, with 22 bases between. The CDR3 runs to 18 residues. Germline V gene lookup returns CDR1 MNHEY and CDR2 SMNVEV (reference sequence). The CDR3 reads CASSSSGSGWGAKNIQYF. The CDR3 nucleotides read TGTGCCAGCAGCTCCTCCGGATCGGGCTGGGGTGCCAAAAACATTCAGTACTTC.

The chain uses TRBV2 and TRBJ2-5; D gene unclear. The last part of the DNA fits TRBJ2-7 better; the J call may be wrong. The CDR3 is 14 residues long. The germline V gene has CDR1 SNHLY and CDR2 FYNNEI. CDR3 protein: CASTDVGFPYEQYF. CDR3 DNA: TGTGCCAGTACAGATGTGGGATTCCCATACGAGCAGTACTTC.

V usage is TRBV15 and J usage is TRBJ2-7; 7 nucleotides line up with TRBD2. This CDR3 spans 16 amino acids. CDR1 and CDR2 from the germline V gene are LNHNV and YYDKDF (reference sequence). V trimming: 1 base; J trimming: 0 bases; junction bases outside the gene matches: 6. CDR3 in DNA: TGTGCCACCAGCAGAGCACCGGGACTACCCTCCTACGAGCAGTACTTC. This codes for CATSRAPGLPSYEQYF.

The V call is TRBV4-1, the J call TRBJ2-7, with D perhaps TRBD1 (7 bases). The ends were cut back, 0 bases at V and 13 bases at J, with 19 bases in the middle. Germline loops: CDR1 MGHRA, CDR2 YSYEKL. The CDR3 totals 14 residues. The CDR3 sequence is CASSQEGKGAREYF. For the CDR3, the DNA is TGCGCCAGCAGCCAAGAAGGGAAGGGGGCGCGGGAATACTTC.

The CDR3 DNA is TGTGCCAGCAGAGTCGACAGGGACGATGGCTACACCTTC. Translating it yields CASRVDRDDGYTF. The rearrangement joins TRBV6-6 to TRBJ1-2, with 7 nucleotides matching TRBD1. The junction had 7 bases not matched to a gene; V was cut back by 6 bases and J by 6 bases. Germline V CDR1 and CDR2: MNHNY, SVGAGI (reference sequence). The CDR3 runs to 13 residues.

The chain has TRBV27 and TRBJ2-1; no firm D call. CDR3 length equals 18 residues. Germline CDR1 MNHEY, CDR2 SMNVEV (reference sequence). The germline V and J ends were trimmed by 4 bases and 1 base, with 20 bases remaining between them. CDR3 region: CASSSYDWTKISYNEQFF. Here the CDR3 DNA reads TGTGCCAGCAGTTCCTATGATTGGACCAAGATATCCTACAATGAGCAGTTCTTC.

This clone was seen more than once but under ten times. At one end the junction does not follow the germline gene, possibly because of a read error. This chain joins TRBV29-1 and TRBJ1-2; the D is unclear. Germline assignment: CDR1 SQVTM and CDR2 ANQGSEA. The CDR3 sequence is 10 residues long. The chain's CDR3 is CSAGTRALYF. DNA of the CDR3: TGCAGCGCCGGAACAAGGGCGCTGTACTTC.

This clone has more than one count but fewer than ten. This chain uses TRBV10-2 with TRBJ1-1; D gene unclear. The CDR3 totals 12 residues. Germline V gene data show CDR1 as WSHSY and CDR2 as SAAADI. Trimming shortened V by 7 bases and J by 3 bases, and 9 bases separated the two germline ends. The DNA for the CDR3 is TGCGCCAGCATAGGATCCGACACTGAAGCTTTCTTT. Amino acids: CASIGSDTEAFF.

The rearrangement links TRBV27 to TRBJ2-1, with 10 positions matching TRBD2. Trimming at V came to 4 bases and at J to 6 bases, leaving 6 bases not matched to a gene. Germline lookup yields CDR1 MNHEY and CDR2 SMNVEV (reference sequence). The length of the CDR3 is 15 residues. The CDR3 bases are TGTGCCAGCAGTTCCATAGCGGGAGGAACCAATGAGCAGTTCTTC. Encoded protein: CASSSIAGGTNEQFF.

Here the CDR3 reads CASSNLEGTDTQYF. The DNA of the CDR3 is TGTGCCAGCAGTAATCTAGAAGGCACAGATACGCAGTATTTT. The chain links TRBV28 to TRBJ2-3; D call uncertain. The CDR3 totals 14 residues. V gave up 5 bases and J gave up 1 base, with 10 bases separating them. From germline, CDR1 is MDHEN and CDR2 SYDVKM.

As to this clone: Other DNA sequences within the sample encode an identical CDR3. The CDR3 protein is CASSPGTGGSYEQYF. Here the CDR3 DNA reads TGTGCCAGCTCACCAGGGACAGGTGGCTCCTACGAGCAGTACTTC. The V and J genes are TRBV18 and TRBJ2-7; 8 nucleotides agree with TRBD1. Trimming at V came to 2 bases and at J to 0 bases, leaving 3 bases not matched to a gene. The germline V gene has CDR1 KGHSH and CDR2 LQKENI. The CDR3 is 15 amino acids.

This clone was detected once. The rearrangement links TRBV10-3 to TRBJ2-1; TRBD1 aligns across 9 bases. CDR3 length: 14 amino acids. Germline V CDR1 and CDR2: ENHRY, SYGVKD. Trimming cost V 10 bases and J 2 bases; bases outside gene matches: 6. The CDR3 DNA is TGTGCCACCGGACAGGGGACAACCTACAATGAGCAGTTCTTC. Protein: CATGQGTTYNEQFF.

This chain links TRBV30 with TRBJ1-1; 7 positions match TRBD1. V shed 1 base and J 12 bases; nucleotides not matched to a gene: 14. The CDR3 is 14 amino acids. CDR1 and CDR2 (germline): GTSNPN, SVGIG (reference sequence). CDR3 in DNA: TGTGCCTGGAGTGCTCACAGGGGAGTAGACACGTCTTTCTTT. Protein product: CAWSAHRGVDTSFF.

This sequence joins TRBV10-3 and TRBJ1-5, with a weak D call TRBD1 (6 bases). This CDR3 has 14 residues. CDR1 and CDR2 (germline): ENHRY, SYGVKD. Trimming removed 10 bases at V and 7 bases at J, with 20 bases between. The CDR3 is CATSDKQGLQPQHF. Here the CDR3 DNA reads TGTGCCACCTCAGACAAACAGGGATTACAGCCCCAGCATTTT.

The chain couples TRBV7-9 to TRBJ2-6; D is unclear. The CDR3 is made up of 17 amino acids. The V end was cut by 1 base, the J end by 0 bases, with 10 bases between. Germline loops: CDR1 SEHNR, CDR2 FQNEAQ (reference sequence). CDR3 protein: CASSLVGSHSGANVLTF. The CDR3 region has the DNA TGTGCCAGCAGCTTAGTGGGCTCACACTCTGGGGCCAACGTCCTGACTTTC.

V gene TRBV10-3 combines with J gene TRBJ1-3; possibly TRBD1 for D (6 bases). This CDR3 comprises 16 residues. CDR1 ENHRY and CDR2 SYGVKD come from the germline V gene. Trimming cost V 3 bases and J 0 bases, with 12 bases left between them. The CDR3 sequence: CAISEGGAPSGNTIYF. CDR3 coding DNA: TGTGCCATCAGTGAAGGGGGGGCCCCCTCTGGAAACACCATATATTTT.

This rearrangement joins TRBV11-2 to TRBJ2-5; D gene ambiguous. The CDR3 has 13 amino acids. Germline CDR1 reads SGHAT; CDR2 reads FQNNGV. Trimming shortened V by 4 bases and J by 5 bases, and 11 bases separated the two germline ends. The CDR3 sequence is CASSSISEETQYF. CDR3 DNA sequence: TGTGCCAGCAGCTCAATCTCGGAGGAGACCCAGTACTTC.

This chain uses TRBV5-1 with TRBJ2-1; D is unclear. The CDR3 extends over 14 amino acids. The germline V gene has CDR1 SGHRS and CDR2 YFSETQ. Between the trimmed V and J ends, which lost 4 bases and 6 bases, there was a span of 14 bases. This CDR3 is CASSQDHETNEQFF. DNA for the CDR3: TGCGCCAGCAGCCAGGACCACGAGACCAATGAGCAGTTCTTC.

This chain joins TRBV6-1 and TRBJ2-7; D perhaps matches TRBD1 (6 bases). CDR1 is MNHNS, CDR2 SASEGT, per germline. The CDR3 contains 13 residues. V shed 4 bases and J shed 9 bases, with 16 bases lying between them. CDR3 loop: CASSAQGAGSQYF. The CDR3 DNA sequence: TGTGCCAGCAGTGCACAGGGCGCTGGGTCGCAGTACTTC.

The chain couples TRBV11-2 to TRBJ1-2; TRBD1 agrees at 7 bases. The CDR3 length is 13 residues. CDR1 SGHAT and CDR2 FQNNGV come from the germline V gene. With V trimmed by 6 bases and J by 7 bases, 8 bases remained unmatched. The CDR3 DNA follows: TGTGCCAGCAGGTCTGACAGGGACTTTGGCTACACCTTC. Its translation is CASRSDRDFGYTF.